These 27 T cell receptor beta chains came from one sample sequenced in a study of T cells in Graves' hyperthyroidism and ophthalmopathy. Researchers took RNA transcripts and amplified the TCR beta CDR3 regions from them. The TCR CDR3 was amplified in a first-round RT-PCR using the HTBI primer set. TCRdb reprocessed the multiplex PCR reads via MiXCR and lists one record per CDR3 protein. This table has hundreds of thousands of distinct CDR3 sequences, around a sixth appearing once. Sequences were obtained from blood. All receptors come from a woman between 18 and 29 years old with Graves' hyperthyroidism.

This clonotype was seen repeatedly, ten times or more. V is TRBV28 and J is TRBJ1-2; no clear D gene. This CDR3 has 13 amino acids. The V end was cut by 1 base, the J end by 4 bases, with 7 bases between. In germline, CDR1 is MDHEN, CDR2 SYDVKM. As DNA, the CDR3 is TGTGCCAGCAGTTTATTGGCAGGCTATGGCTACACCTTC. Its translation: CASSLLAGYGYTF.

The chain combines TRBV20-1 with TRBJ2-5; no clear D. V gave up 7 bases and J gave up 5 bases, with 17 bases separating them. Germline CDR1 DFQATT, CDR2 SNEGSKA (reference sequence). The CDR3 totals 13 residues. This CDR3 is CSGLRRPGETQYF. The CDR3, as DNA: TGCAGTGGGCTCCGACGCCCTGGGGAGACCCAGTACTTC.

This clonotype was seen many times. The rearrangement joins TRBV6-5 to TRBJ2-7; 9 nucleotides align to TRBD1. The V segment lost 2 bases and the J segment 5 bases; nucleotides outside the gene matches: 4. The CDR3 length is 14 residues. Germline values: CDR1 MNHEY, CDR2 SVGAGI. CDR3 residues: CASSYDRGSHEQYF. The CDR3 region has the DNA TGTGCCAGCAGTTACGACAGGGGGTCCCACGAGCAGTACTTC.

In its sample, this clonotype was seen many times. The chain has TRBV6-6 and TRBJ1-2; 7 bases are a match to TRBD1. CDR1 and CDR2 (germline): MNHNY, SVGAGI (reference sequence). With V trimmed by 4 bases and J by 8 bases, 7 bases remained unmatched. The CDR3 is made up of 13 amino acids. CDR3 DNA sequence: TGTGCCAGCAGTTCGGACAGGTCGAGCGGCTACACCTTC. Encoded protein: CASSSDRSSGYTF.

On this clonotype itself: One junction end does not reproduce the germline sequence, and a read error may be involved. The chain has TRBV9 and TRBJ2-7, with D unresolved. The CDR3 runs to 13 residues. Germline V CDR1 and CDR2: SGDLS, YYNGEE. The DNA of the CDR3 is TGTGCCGGCAGCTTGACGCCCTCCTACGAGCAGTACTTC. Its protein product is CAGSLTPSYEQYF.

This clonotype appeared many times. CDR3 in amino acids: CSARSRGPGNTIYF. CDR3 nucleotides: TGCAGTGCTAGAAGCAGGGGGCCTGGAAACACCATATATTTT. The V call is TRBV20-1, the J call TRBJ1-3; 8 bases fit TRBD1. This CDR3 contains 14 residues. Trimming at V came to 2 bases and at J to 2 bases, leaving 2 bases not matched to a gene. Per germline, CDR1 DFQATT and CDR2 SNEGSKA (reference sequence).

This clonotype was counted at least ten times. This rearrangement joins TRBV11-3 to TRBJ1-1, with D hard to call. V dropped 5 bases and J dropped 4 bases, with 11 bases sitting between them. Looked up from germline, CDR1 is SGHNT and CDR2 is YENEEA. The CDR3 totals 13 residues. The CDR3 bases are TGTGCCAGCAGCGAGGGATTGGGCACTGAAGCTTTCTTT. Protein product: CASSEGLGTEAFF.

This clonotype came up many times. The chain carries TRBV20-1 and TRBJ1-2, with TRBD1 identical over 11 bases. CDR1 is DFQATT, CDR2 SNEGSKA, per germline (reference sequence). The J segment lost 4 bases and the V segment lost 6 bases, leaving 7 bases of the junction unmatched. This CDR3 has 14 residues. The CDR3 coding sequence is TGCAGTGCCCTGGACAGGGGGCGAGTCTATGGCTACACCTTC. It yields the protein CSALDRGRVYGYTF.

In this sample, this clonotype turned up many times. The chain links TRBV11-3 to TRBJ1-1; perhaps TRBD1 as D (5 bases). Germline-derived CDR1 and CDR2 are SGHNT and YENEEA. The CDR3 runs 18 residues. V was shortened by 5 bases and J by 0 bases, with 22 bases between the two germline ends. The CDR3 loop reads CASSLGALSGGMNTEAFF. DNA of the CDR3: TGTGCCAGCAGCCTCGGGGCCCTGTCCGGGGGGATGAACACTGAAGCTTTCTTT.

This clonotype appeared many times. The chain is built from TRBV3-1 and TRBJ2-7; D is undetermined. Between the trimmed V and J ends, which lost 4 bases and 6 bases, there was a span of 13 bases. The CDR3 sequence is 13 residues long. CDR1 LGHDT and CDR2 YNNKEL come from the germline V gene (reference sequence). CDR3 sequence: CASSPPLSGEQYF. Written as DNA, the CDR3 is TGTGCCAGCAGCCCCCCCCTGTCCGGCGAGCAGTACTTC.

The chain joins TRBV18 to TRBJ2-1; the D gene could be TRBD1 or TRBD2 (5 bases each). Trimming shortened V by 3 bases and J by 0 bases, and 9 bases separated the two germline ends. Germline V gives CDR1 KGHSH, CDR2 LQKENI. The length of the CDR3 is 15 residues. The CDR3: CASSPGVGSYNEQFF. In nucleotides, the CDR3 is TGTGCCAGCTCACCGGGGGTTGGCTCCTACAATGAGCAGTTCTTC.

Concerning this clonotype itself: A read error is possible here, since a much larger clone lies one base away. The chain links TRBV7-2 to TRBJ1-6; D is undetermined. The CDR3 contains 14 residues. In germline, CDR1 is SGHTA, CDR2 FQGNSA. In nucleotides, the CDR3 is TGTGCCAGCAGCTTAGGGGCAGATAATCCACCCCTCCACTTT. Protein: CASSLGADNPPLHF. The entire variable domain, with the rest obtained from reference TRBV7-2 and TRBJ1-6, is as follows: GAGVSQSPSNKVTEKGKDVELRCDPISGHTALYWYRQSLGQGLEFLIYFQGNSAPDKSGLPSDRFSAERTGGSVSTLTIQRTQQEDSAVYLCASSLGADNPPLHFGNGTRLTVT.

This clonotype occurred a few times. This rearrangement joins TRBV24-1 to TRBJ2-1; 7 bases are a match to TRBD1. V lost 4 bases to trimming and J lost 8 bases; unmatched junction nucleotides: 13. The CDR3 has 16 amino acids. Germline CDR1 is KGHDR and CDR2 is SFDVKD. The chain's CDR3 is CATSDPGAGGVDEQFF. CDR3 nucleotides: TGTGCCACCAGTGACCCCGGTGCAGGGGGTGTCGATGAGCAGTTCTTC.

This clonotype came up many times. The V gene is TRBV20-1, the J gene TRBJ2-1; a possible D gene is TRBD1 (7 bases). Trimming shortened V by 5 bases and J by 3 bases, and 14 bases separated the two germline ends. Germline CDR1 is DFQATT and CDR2 is SNEGSKA (reference sequence). The CDR3 is 14 amino acids. The CDR3 sequence is CSAYPGGLYNEQFF. The CDR3 coding sequence is TGCAGTGCTTATCCAGGGGGGCTCTACAATGAGCAGTTCTTC.

The CDR3 is CASSLGGGVAGFYEQYF. CDR3 bases: TGTGCCAGCAGCTTGGGCGGCGGGGTAGCGGGGTTCTACGAGCAGTACTTC. The chain links TRBV5-8 to TRBJ2-7, with 8 bases matching TRBD2. Unmatched junction bases numbered 11, after V lost 0 bases and J lost 3 bases. The CDR3 totals 17 residues. Germline-derived CDR1 and CDR2 are SGHTS and YDEGEE.

As concerns this clonotype: Being one base from a much bigger clone, this may be a read error. The chain is built from TRBV6-1 and TRBJ2-5, with 9 bases matching TRBD1. The J call is in doubt because the DNA end fits TRBJ2-1 better. Germline-derived CDR1 and CDR2 are MNHNS and SASEGT. CDR3 size: 14 residues. The CDR3 DNA is TGTGCCAGCAGTCCGACAGGGGGTCTAGAGACCCAGTTCTTC. Its protein is CASSPTGGLETQFF.

This clonotype came up many times. The gene calls are TRBV27 and TRBJ1-1; D uncertain. V was clipped by 3 bases and J by 0 bases, with 11 bases between them. There are 15 residues in the CDR3. Germline CDR1 is MNHEY and CDR2 is SMNVEV (reference sequence). The CDR3 here is CASSLSGPLNTEAFF. CDR3 sequence (DNA): TGTGCCAGCAGTTTGTCCGGGCCCCTGAACACTGAAGCTTTCTTT.

This clonotype was detected only once. This chain connects TRBV19 to TRBJ1-2, with 7 bases fitting TRBD1. The junction had 13 bases not matched to a gene; V was cut back by 8 bases and J by 7 bases. Germline assignment: CDR1 LNHDA and CDR2 SQIVND (reference sequence). The length of the CDR3 is 14 residues. The CDR3 DNA is TGTGCCAGTTCCCTGACAGGGACTACCTGTGGCTACACCTTC. Amino acid sequence: CASSLTGTTCGYTF. Drawing the rest from reference TRBV19 and TRBJ1-2, the complete variable domain is DGGITQSPKYLFRKEGQNVTLSCEQNLNHDAMYWYRQDPGQGLRLIYYSQIVNDFQKGDIAEGYSVSREKKESFPLTVTSAQKNPTAFYLCASSLTGTTCGYTFGSGTRLTVV.

This clonotype showed up just a few times. The chain has TRBV4-3 and TRBJ2-7, with 8 bases identical to TRBD2. J was trimmed by 2 bases and V by 1 base; bases with no gene match: 7. The V gene's germline CDR1 is LGHNA and CDR2 YSLEER. CDR3 length: 16 residues. The CDR3, as DNA: TGCGCCAGCAGCCAAGGATTAGCGGGGCTAGCCTACGAGCAGTACTTC. It is translated as CASSQGLAGLAYEQYF.

This clonotype was seen many times. The chain couples TRBV6-4 to TRBJ2-7, with a possible D match to TRBD1 (5 bases). CDR3 length: 16 residues. Germline CDR1 is MRHNA and CDR2 is SNTAGT. V was cut by 0 bases and J by 4 bases, with 16 bases left in between. The CDR3 region has the DNA TGTGCCAGCAGTGACTCGAGACAGTATTCAGATTACGAGCAGTACTTC. Encoded protein: CASSDSRQYSDYEQYF.

The sample holds many counts of this clonotype. The chain has TRBV12-3 or TRBV12-4 and TRBJ2-2; 13 bases are a match to TRBD2. Losses at the gene ends were 1 base for V and 13 bases for J; bases not matched to a gene: 6. CDR3 length: 15 residues. CDR3 amino acids: CASSLGRTSGRRLFF. CDR3 nucleotide sequence: TGTGCCAGCAGTTTAGGCCGGACTAGCGGGAGACGGCTGTTTTTT.

V and J are TRBV5-1 and TRBJ1-1; TRBD1 aligns across 8 bases. Germline V gene data show CDR1 as SGHRS and CDR2 as YFSETQ. Losses at the gene ends were 0 bases for V and 1 base for J; bases not matched to a gene: 5. The CDR3 runs to 16 residues. Here the CDR3 DNA reads TGCGCCAGCAGCTTGGAGGTCACAGGGGGGAACACTGAAGCTTTCTTT. This codes for CASSLEVTGGNTEAFF.

This clonotype was seen repeatedly, ten times or more. V and J are TRBV7-3 and TRBJ2-7; D gene uncertain. The CDR3 sequence is 12 residues long. CDR1 is SGHTA and CDR2 is FQGTGA in the germline V gene. V lost 1 base to trimming and J lost 6 bases, with 7 bases between them. CDR3 in DNA: TGTGCCAGCAGCTTAAGACCGGGCGAGCAGTACTTC. Translation: CASSLRPGEQYF.

This clonotype has a count of ten or more. V is TRBV7-6 and J is TRBJ2-7, with 10 positions matching TRBD2. This CDR3 has 15 residues. With V trimmed by 6 bases and J by 4 bases, 9 bases remained unmatched. In germline, CDR1 is SGHVS, CDR2 FNYEAQ. The CDR3 loop is CASSRGGLAVYEQYF. CDR3 nucleotide sequence: TGTGCCAGCAGTCGGGGAGGACTAGCGGTGTACGAGCAGTACTTC.

This clonotype was observed many times. V and J are TRBV7-3 and TRBJ2-1; 7 bases agree with TRBD2. V lost 5 bases and J lost 1; bases outside the gene matches: 5. Germline V gene data show CDR1 as SGHTA and CDR2 as FQGTGA. The CDR3 sequence is 15 residues long. CDR3 nucleotide sequence: TGTGCCAGCAGCGCCAGACTAGCTTCCTACAATGAGCAGTTCTTC. Translated: CASSARLASYNEQFF. Using reference TRBV7-3 and TRBJ2-1 for the parts outside the CDR3, the full variable domain is GAGVSQTPSNKVTEKGKYVELRCDPISGHTALYWYRQSLGQGPEFLIYFQGTGAADDSGLPNDRFFAVRPEGSVSTLKIQRTERGDSAVYLCASSARLASYNEQFFGPGTRLTVL.

This clonotype occurred a few times. The rearrangement links TRBV20-1 to TRBJ2-7, with D perhaps TRBD1 (6 bases). Looked up from germline, CDR1 is DFQATT and CDR2 is SNEGSKA (reference sequence). Trimming shortened V by 7 bases and J by 2 bases, and 18 bases separated the two germline ends. The CDR3 has 14 residues. The DNA of the CDR3 is TGCAGTGGTTCCCTCCCGGGACAAACCTACGAGCAGTACTTC. It encodes CSGSLPGQTYEQYF.

This clonotype has a handful of counts. This rearrangement joins TRBV5-1 to TRBJ2-7; 7 bases map to TRBD1. Germline values: CDR1 SGHRS, CDR2 YFSETQ. This CDR3 contains 14 residues. V trimming: 4 bases; J trimming: 3 bases; junction bases outside the gene matches: 7. The CDR3 DNA reads as TGCGCCAGCAGCCCGGAAGGGGGCTTCTACGAGCAGTACTTC. Amino acids: CASSPEGGFYEQYF.